The 6 T cell receptor beta chains below come from one sample, sequenced in a study of T cells in narcolepsy (dated by TCRdb to about 2018). The library was prepared using the immunoSEQ multiplex PCR assay. TCRdb retrieved this table from immuneACCESS and kept in-frame rearrangements only. Not all clones are present; in checked studies, unresolved V genes account for under half, and no reason is known for the remainder. The sample records tens of thousands of clones, about 91% of which are singletons. The top ten clones comprise approximately 1.2% of the sample. The sample comprised CD45RA- memory CD4+ T cells from PBMCs. The cell subset or site label, as the study defines it: memory T cells sorted ex vivo from peripheral blood. The origin of the receptors is a human donor with narcolepsy.

The chain has TRBV15 and TRBJ2-7; D remains ambiguous. V lost 1 base, J lost 6 bases, and 10 bases lay in between. The CDR3 has 13 residues. Germline-derived CDR1 and CDR2 are LNHNV and YYDKDF (reference sequence). In nucleotides, the CDR3 is TGTGCCACCAGCAGAGTATCAGGTGGCGAGCAGTACTTC. This gives the protein CATSRVSGGEQYF. The full variable domain, rest sourced from reference TRBV15 and TRBJ2-7, is DAMVIQNPRYQVTQFGKPVTLSCSQTLNHNVMYWYQQKSSQAPKLLFHYYDKDFNNEADTPDNFQSRRPNTSFCFLDIRSPGLGDTAMYLCATSRVSGGEQYFGPGTRLTVT.

This clone was found once. The chain combines TRBV19 with TRBJ1-4; 8 bases align to TRBD1. This CDR3 spans 16 amino acids. Germline CDR1 reads LNHDA; CDR2 reads SQIVND (reference sequence). V lost 5 bases and J lost 3; bases outside the gene matches: 8. The DNA for the CDR3 is TGTGCCAGTAGTCGACGGACAGGGCTCCCTAATGAAAAACTGTTTTTT. Translation gives CASSRRTGLPNEKLFF.

The genes are TRBV6-1 and TRBJ2-5; the D gene is possibly TRBD2 (5 bases). From germline, CDR1 is MNHNS and CDR2 SASEGT. This CDR3 comprises 13 residues. The germline V and J ends were trimmed by 7 bases and 5 bases, with 14 bases remaining between them. The chain's CDR3 is CASTLPGKETQYF. CDR3 nucleotide sequence: TGTGCCAGCACCTTACCGGGGAAGGAGACCCAGTACTTC.

The rearrangement joins TRBV4-2 to TRBJ2-7, with a weak D call TRBD2 (5 bases). V lost 0 bases and J lost 0, with 18 bases in between. This CDR3 comprises 18 residues. CDR1 is LGHNA, CDR2 YNFKEQ, per germline. CDR3 nucleotides: TGTGCCAGCAGCCAAGAGTCGTTGGCTAGCCAGAGCTCCTACGAGCAGTACTTC. It specifies CASSQESLASQSSYEQYF.

CDR3 protein: CATTGAPLHF. CDR3 DNA: TGTGCTACAACCGGGGCACCCCTCCACTTT. V usage is TRBV2 and J usage is TRBJ1-6; D not certain. From germline, CDR1 is SNHLY and CDR2 FYNNEI. The CDR3 has 10 residues. The variable domain in full, with the rest retrieved from reference TRBV2 and TRBJ1-6, is EPEVTQTPSHQVTQMGQEVILRCVPISNHLYFYWYRQILGQKVEFLVSFYNNEISEKSEIFDDQFSVERPDGSNFTLKIRSTKLEDSAMYFCATTGAPLHFGNGTRLTVT.

The table lists this clone with a few counts. CDR3 DNA: TGTGCCAGCAGAAGGGACAGCCAGTCTGAAGCTTTCTTT. This sequence encodes CASRRDSQSEAFF. The chain has TRBV2 and TRBJ1-1; TRBD1 agrees at 7 bases. The CDR3 length is 13 residues. CDR1 and CDR2 (germline): SNHLY, FYNNEI. Germline trimming cut 6 bases from V and 6 bases from J; bases unmatched to any gene: 7.